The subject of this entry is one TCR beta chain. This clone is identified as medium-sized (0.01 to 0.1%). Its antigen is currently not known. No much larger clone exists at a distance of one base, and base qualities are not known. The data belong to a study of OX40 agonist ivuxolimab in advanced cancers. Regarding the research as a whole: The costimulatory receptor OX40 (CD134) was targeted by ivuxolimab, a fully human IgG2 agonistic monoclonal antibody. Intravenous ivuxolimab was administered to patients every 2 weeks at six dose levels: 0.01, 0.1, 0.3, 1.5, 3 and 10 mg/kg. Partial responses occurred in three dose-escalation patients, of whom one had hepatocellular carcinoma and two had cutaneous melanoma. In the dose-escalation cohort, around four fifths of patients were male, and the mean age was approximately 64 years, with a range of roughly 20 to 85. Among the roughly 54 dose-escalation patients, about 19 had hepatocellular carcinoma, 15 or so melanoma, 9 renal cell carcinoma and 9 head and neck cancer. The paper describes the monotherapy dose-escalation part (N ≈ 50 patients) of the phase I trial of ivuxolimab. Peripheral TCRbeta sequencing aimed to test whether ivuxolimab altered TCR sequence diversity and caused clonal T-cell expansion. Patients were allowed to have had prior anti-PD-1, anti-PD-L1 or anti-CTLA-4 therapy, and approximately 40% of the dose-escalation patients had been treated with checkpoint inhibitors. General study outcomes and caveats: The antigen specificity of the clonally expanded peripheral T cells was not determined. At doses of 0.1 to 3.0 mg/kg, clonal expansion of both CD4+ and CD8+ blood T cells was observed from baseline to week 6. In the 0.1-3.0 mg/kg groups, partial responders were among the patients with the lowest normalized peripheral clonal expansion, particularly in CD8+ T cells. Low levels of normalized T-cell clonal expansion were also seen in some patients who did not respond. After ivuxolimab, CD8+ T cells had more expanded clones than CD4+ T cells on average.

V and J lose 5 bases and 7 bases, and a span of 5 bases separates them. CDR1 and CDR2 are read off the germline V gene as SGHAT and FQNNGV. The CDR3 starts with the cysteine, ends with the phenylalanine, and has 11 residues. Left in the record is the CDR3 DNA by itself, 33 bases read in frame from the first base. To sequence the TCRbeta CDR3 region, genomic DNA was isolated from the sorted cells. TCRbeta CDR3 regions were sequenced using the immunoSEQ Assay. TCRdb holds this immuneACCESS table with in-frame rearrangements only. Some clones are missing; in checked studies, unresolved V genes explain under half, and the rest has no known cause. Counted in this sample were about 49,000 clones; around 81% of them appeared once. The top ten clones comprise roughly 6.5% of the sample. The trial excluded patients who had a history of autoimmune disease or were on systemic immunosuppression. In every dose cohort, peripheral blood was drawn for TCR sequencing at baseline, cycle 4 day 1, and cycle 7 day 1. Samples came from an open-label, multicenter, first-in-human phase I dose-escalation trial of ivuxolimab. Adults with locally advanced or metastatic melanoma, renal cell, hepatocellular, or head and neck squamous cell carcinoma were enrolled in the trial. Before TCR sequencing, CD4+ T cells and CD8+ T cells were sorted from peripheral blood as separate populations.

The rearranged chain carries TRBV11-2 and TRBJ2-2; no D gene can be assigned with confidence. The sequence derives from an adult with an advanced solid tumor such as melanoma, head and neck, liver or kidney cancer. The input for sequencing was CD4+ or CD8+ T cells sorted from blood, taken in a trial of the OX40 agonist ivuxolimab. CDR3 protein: CASSLLGELFF. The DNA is TGTGCCAGCAGCCTGCTCGGGGAGCTGTTTTTT. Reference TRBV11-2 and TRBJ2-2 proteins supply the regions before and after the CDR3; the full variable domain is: EAGVAQSPRYKIIEKRQSVAFWCNPISGHATLYWYQQILGQGPKLLIQFQNNGVVDDSQLPKDRFSAERLKGVDSTLKIQPAKLEDSAVYLCASSLLGELFFGEGSRLTVL.